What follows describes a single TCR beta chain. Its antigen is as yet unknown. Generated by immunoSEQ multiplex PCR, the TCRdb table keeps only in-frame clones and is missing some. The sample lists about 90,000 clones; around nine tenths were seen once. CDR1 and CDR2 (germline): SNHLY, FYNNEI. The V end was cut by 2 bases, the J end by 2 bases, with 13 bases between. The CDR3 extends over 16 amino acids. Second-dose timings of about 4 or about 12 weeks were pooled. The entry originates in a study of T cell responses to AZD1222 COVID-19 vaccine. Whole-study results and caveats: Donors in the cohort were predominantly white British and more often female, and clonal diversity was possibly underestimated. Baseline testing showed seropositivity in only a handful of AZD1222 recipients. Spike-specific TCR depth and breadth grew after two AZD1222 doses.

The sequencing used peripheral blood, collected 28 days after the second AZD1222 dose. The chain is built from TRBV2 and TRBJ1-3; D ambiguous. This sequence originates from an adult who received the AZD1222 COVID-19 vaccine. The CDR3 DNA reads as TGTGCCAGCAGTGAAAGTCCTCGGGGAGCTGGAAACACCATATATTTT. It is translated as CASSESPRGAGNTIYF.